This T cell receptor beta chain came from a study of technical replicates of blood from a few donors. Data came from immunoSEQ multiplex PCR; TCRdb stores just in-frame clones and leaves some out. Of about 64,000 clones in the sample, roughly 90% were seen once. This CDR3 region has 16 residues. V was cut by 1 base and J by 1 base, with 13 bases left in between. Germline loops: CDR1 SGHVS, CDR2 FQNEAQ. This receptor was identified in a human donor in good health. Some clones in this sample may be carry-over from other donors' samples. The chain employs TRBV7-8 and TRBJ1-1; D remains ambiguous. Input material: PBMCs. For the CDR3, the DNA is TGTGCCAGCAGCTTAGGGAGAGGTCCTGGGAACACTGAAGCTTTCTTT. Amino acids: CASSLGRGPGNTEAFF.